Following are 4 T cell receptor beta chains from one sample sequenced in a study of control samples from healthy donors and cancer patients. The table came from immunoSEQ multiplex PCR; TCRdb's copy has only in-frame clones and leaves some out. This sample carries some 76,000 clones, roughly 89% of them seen once, and the ten largest clones take 19%. Material for sequencing was PBMCs. These receptors were collected from a man aged 55-75 years with lung cancer.

The rearrangement uses TRBV24-1 and TRBJ2-2, with D possibly matching TRBD1 (6 bases). The CDR3 is made up of 16 amino acids. CDR1 and CDR2 from the germline V gene are KGHDR and SFDVKD. V lost 4 bases and J 0 bases, leaving 11 bases between the germline ends. Here the CDR3 reads CATSEPTGSNTGELFF. The CDR3 region has the DNA TGTGCCACCAGTGAGCCGACAGGTTCGAACACCGGGGAGCTGTTTTTT.

The genes are TRBV6-5 and TRBJ2-1; TRBD2 matches at 9 bases. Germline CDR1 is MNHEY and CDR2 is SVGAGI. After removal of 8 bases from V and 8 bases from J, the junction contained 10 bases not matched to a gene. The CDR3 extends over 14 amino acids. The CDR3 sequence is CASALKRGDHEQFF. The CDR3 DNA reads TGTGCCAGCGCCCTAAAGCGGGGGGACCATGAGCAGTTCTTC.

The CDR3 reads CSVEEQLDNEQFF. In DNA, the CDR3 is TGCAGCGTTGAAGAACAGCTGGACAATGAGCAGTTCTTC. The chain carries TRBV29-1 and TRBJ2-1; D gene unclear. This CDR3 comprises 13 residues. CDR1 is SQVTM, CDR2 ANQGSEA, per germline. The germline V and J ends were trimmed by 0 bases and 5 bases, with 8 bases remaining between them.

This clone has just one count. This chain uses TRBV3-1 (or the pseudogene TRBV3-2) with TRBJ2-3; D gene ambiguous. Trimming stripped 4 bases from V and 3 bases from J, with 11 bases between. The CDR3 length is 14 residues. Germline V gene sequence: CDR1 LGHDT, CDR2 YNNKEL (reference sequence). The CDR3: CASSLSTATDTQYF. CDR3 nucleotides: TGTGCCAGCAGCCTCTCCACGGCTACAGATACGCAGTATTTT.